A single TCR beta chain is shown here with its context. Antigen unknown. These data originate in a study of blood T cells in healthy people across ages. Extraction of total RNA produced a minimum of 5.5 micrograms from each sample. Study-level results: Fewer expanded clones and more diversity marked long-lived versus aged donors.

Through a sample-barcoded 5' primer and a J-beta primer mix, a second PCR was run for roughly 6 to 11 cycles. Each cDNA molecule carried a tag from a template-switch adaptor that contained 12 random nucleotides. Paired-end reads containing CDR3 totaled no fewer than 2.5 million for each sample. TCRdb re-called the 5' RACE reads through MiXCR, storing one row per CDR3 protein. The data contain about 570,000 distinct CDR3 sequences, 25% to 30% of them singletons. The germline V gene has CDR1 SQVTM and CDR2 ANQGSEA. Unmatched junction bases numbered 5, after V lost 4 bases and J lost 1 base. CDR3 size: 14 residues.

The clonotype was recovered from a woman aged 70-85 years in good health. Input material: blood. The rearrangement joins TRBV29-1 to TRBJ2-7; 9 positions match TRBD1. In DNA, the CDR3 is TGCAGCGTTGTTCGACAGGGGGATTCCTACGAGCAGTACTTC. This gives the protein CSVVRQGDSYEQYF.